This T cell receptor (beta chain) was obtained from a study of PD-1 blockade in classical Hodgkin lymphoma. Study-wide findings and caveats: A reduction in baseline TCR diversity was reportedly seen in newly diagnosed patients relative to healthy donors.

V was clipped by 0 bases and J by 0 bases; unmatched bases: 2. The CDR3 sequence is 15 residues long. The V gene's germline CDR1 is GTSNPN and CDR2 SVGIG (reference sequence). About this clone: Antigen: not known.

Autologous stem cell transplantation was followed by relapse in every patient, and brentuximab vedotin exposure varied. Patients reached a best response of complete response, partial response or progressive disease. Some clones are missing from TCRdb's copy, which holds only in-frame ones; the method was immunoSEQ multiplex PCR. This table holds tens of thousands of clones, over 75% found once. The rearrangement joins TRBV30 to TRBJ2-3, with 8 bases aligning to TRBD2. The specimen was peripheral blood mononuclear cells (PBMCs), collected at baseline. The clonotype originates from a human donor with classical Hodgkin lymphoma. DNA of the CDR3: TGTGCCTGGAGTGTACCTAGCGGGAGCACAGATACGCAGTATTTT. The encoded protein is CAWSVPSGSTDTQYF. Looking up the rest from reference TRBV30 and TRBJ2-3 gives the full variable domain: SQTIHQWPATLVQPVGSPLSLECTVEGTSNPNLYWYRQAAGRGLQLLFYSVGIGQISSEVPQNLSASRPQDRQFILSSKKLLLSDSGFYLCAWSVPSGSTDTQYFGPGTRLTVL.